The 19 T cell receptor beta chains below come from one sample, sequenced in a study of T cells expressing NK-cell markers. TCRdb derives one entry per CDR3 protein from the 5' RACE reads, leaving out DNA. The sample table includes hundreds of thousands of distinct CDR3 sequences. Sequencing input: blood T cells: a sorted CD56 or NKG2C T cell subset, CD4+ or CD8+ T cells, or bulk PBMC T cells (not recorded which). These receptors were obtained from a woman between 18 and 75 years old in good health.

The chain links TRBV12-3 or TRBV12-4 to TRBJ2-4; the D call of TRBD1 rests on TCRdb alone, since no DNA is present to check it. The CDR3 is 11 amino acids. The CDR3 sequence: CASTYRGSRKF.

The chain joins TRBV28 to TRBJ2-5; the TCRdb call, TRBD2, lacks DNA for checking. Germline values: CDR1 MDHEN, CDR2 SYDVKM. The CDR3 spans 14 residues. The CDR3 sequence is CASRIAGGQETQYF.

This chain connects TRBV27 to TRBJ2-7; TCRdb indicates TRBD2, and absent DNA this call remains unverified. Looked up from germline, CDR1 is MNHEY and CDR2 is SMNVEV (reference sequence). The CDR3 covers 14 residues. CDR3 sequence reads: CASSAGTSIYEQYF.

The chain employs TRBV19 and TRBJ1-5. This CDR3 is 13 amino acids long. Germline V gene lookup returns CDR1 LNHDA and CDR2 SQIVND (reference sequence). The CDR3 protein is CASSFGVGNPQHF.

V is TRBV20-1 and J is TRBJ1-2; absent DNA, TCRdb's TRBD1 call cannot be checked. CDR3 length: 13 residues. From germline, CDR1 is DFQATT and CDR2 SNEGSKA (reference sequence). The CDR3 spells CSARGEGGHGYTF.

The V call is TRBV29-1, the J call TRBJ1-1; lacking DNA, the TRBD1 call made by TCRdb goes unchecked. The CDR3 has 15 amino acids. Per germline, CDR1 SQVTM and CDR2 ANQGSEA. CDR3 sequence reads: CSVVYPTARRTEAFF.

The chain combines TRBV28 with TRBJ2-7; the TRBD2 assignment by TCRdb is unverifiable without DNA. Per the germline V gene, CDR1 is MDHEN and CDR2 is SYDVKM. The CDR3 spans 14 residues. The CDR3 here is CASSLTGPSGEQYF.

The chain carries TRBV29-1 and TRBJ2-4; TCRdb proposes TRBD1, but this gene call is untestable without DNA. CDR1 is SQVTM, CDR2 ANQGSEA, per germline. This CDR3 has 14 amino acids. CDR3 loop: CSVEGGGAKNIQYF.

The V gene is TRBV7-8, the J gene TRBJ1-3; TCRdb's D gene call, TRBD1, goes unchecked for lack of DNA. CDR1 is SGHVS and CDR2 is FQNEAQ in the germline V gene. CDR3 length: 19 residues. CDR3: CASSLGVGLGGISGNTIYF. The full variable domain, its missing parts supplied by reference TRBV7-8 and TRBJ1-3, is GAGVSQSPRYKVAKRGQDVALRCDPISGHVSLFWYQQALGQGPEFLTYFQNEAQLDKSGLPSDRFFAERPEGSVSTLKIQRTQQEDSAVYLCASSLGVGLGGISGNTIYFGEGSWLTVV.

The chain has TRBV12-3 or TRBV12-4 and TRBJ1-1; as DNA is missing, the TRBD1 call by TCRdb cannot be tested. The CDR3 consists of 15 residues. CDR3 residues: CASSPRQTMNTEAFF.

The chain joins TRBV21-1 to TRBJ1-5; TCRdb's D call, TRBD1, is unchecked because there is no DNA. TRBV21-1 represents a pseudogene. The CDR3 is 16 amino acids. Here the CDR3 reads CASSKVGRTGYQPQHF.

The chain joins TRBV20-1 to TRBJ2-3; checking the TCRdb D call of TRBD1 is not possible without DNA. This CDR3 has 13 residues. Germline V lookup: CDR1 DFQATT, CDR2 SNEGSKA (reference sequence). CDR3: CSARTDSTDTQYF.

V usage is TRBV19 and J usage is TRBJ2-3; TCRdb reports TRBD2, a call that lacks DNA to check it against. In germline, CDR1 is LNHDA, CDR2 SQIVND (reference sequence). The CDR3 has 15 amino acids. CDR3 in amino acids: CATRAGSGNTDTQYF. Full variable domain (missing parts from reference TRBV19 and TRBJ2-3): DGGITQSPKYLFRKEGQNVTLSCEQNLNHDAMYWYRQDPGQGLRLIYYSQIVNDFQKGDIAEGYSVSREKKESFPLTVTSAQKNPTAFYLCATRAGSGNTDTQYFGPGTRLTVL.

The gene calls are TRBV29-1 and TRBJ2-5; TCRdb gives TRBD1 as the D gene, but with no DNA this cannot be confirmed. In germline, CDR1 is SQVTM, CDR2 ANQGSEA. The CDR3 spans 13 residues. CDR3: CSAGAPIQETQYF. The full variable domain, with the rest looked up from reference TRBV29-1 and TRBJ2-5, is SAVISQKPSRDICQRGTSLTIQCQVDSQVTMMFWYRQQPGQSLTLIATANQGSEATYESGFVIDKFPISRPNLTFSTLTVSNMSPEDSSIYLCSAGAPIQETQYFGPGTRLLVL.

The genes are TRBV6-5 and TRBJ2-5; TCRdb calls TRBD1, which cannot be checked without DNA. Germline CDR1 reads MNHEY; CDR2 reads SVGAGI. The CDR3 totals 17 residues. The CDR3: CASSYSPGAGEGETQYF.

The V call is TRBV4-3, the J call TRBJ2-7; TCRdb indicates TRBD1, and absent DNA this call remains unverified. The CDR3 covers 15 residues. Per the germline V gene, CDR1 is LGHNA and CDR2 is YSLEER. The CDR3 spells CASSQLQDTSYEQYF.

The genes are TRBV30 and TRBJ1-6; TCRdb returns TRBD1, unconfirmable since there is no DNA. The CDR3 runs 13 residues. The germline gives CDR1 GTSNPN, CDR2 SVGIG (reference sequence). This CDR3 is CACGQDYNSPLHF.

This sequence joins TRBV27 and TRBJ2-6; TCRdb lists TRBD2, though no DNA is available to test this call. Germline CDR1 is MNHEY and CDR2 is SMNVEV (reference sequence). This CDR3 has 17 residues. CDR3 sequence: CASMVSGLVAGANVLTF.

The J gene is TRBJ2-1, the V gene TRBV7-2; TCRdb's D call, TRBD2, is unchecked because there is no DNA. The CDR3 length is 12 residues. Germline CDR1 SGHTA, CDR2 FQGNSA. The CDR3 is CASSSPQPEQFF.